This record concerns one T cell receptor beta chain sequence. Some clones are missing from TCRdb's copy, which holds only in-frame ones; the method was immunoSEQ multiplex PCR. The data contain more than 140,000 clones, roughly nine tenths of them singletons. This entry is derived from a study of control samples from healthy donors and cancer patients. The ends were cut back, 3 bases at V and 6 bases at J, with 14 bases in the middle. The CDR3 runs 14 residues. The germline CDR1 and CDR2 sequences are MDHEN and SYDVKM. The specimen was blood. The chain employs TRBV28 and TRBJ1-1, with D perhaps TRBD1 (5 bases). This TCR was sampled from a man aged 18-30 years in good health. The CDR3 coding sequence is TGTGCCAGCAGTTTGTCCAGGGTTAAAGCTGAAGCTTTCTTT. Translating it yields CASSLSRVKAEAFF.